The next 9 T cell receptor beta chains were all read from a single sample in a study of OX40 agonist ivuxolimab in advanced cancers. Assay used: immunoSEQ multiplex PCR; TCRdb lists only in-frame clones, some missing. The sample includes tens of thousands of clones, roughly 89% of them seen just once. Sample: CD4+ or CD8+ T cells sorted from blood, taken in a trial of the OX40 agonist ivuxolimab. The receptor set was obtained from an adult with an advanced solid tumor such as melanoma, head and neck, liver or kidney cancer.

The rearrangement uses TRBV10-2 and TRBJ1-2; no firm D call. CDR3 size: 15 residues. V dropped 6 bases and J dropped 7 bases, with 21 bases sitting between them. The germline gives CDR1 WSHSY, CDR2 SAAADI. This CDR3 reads CASSPRASSLGGYTF. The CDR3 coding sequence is TGCGCCAGCAGCCCTCGGGCCTCTTCCTTAGGTGGCTACACCTTC.

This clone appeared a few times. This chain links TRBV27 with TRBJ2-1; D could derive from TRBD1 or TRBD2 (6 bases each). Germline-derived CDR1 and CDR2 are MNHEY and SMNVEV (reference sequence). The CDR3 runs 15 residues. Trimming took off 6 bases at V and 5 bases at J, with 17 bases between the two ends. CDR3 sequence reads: CASSTPRGRHNEQFF. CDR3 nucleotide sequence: TGTGCCAGCAGCACACCTCGGGGGCGGCACAATGAGCAGTTCTTC.

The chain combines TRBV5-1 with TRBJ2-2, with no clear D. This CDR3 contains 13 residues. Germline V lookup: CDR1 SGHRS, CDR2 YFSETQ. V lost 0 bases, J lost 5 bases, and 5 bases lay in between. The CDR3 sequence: CASSLAPTGELFF. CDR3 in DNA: TGCGCCAGCAGCTTGGCCCCGACCGGGGAGCTGTTTTTT.

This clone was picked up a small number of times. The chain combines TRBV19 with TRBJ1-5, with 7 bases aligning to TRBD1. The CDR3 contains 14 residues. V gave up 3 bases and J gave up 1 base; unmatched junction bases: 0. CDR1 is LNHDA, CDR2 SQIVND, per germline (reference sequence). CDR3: CASSMGQSNQPQHF. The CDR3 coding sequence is TGTGCCAGTAGTATGGGACAGAGCAATCAGCCCCAGCATTTT.

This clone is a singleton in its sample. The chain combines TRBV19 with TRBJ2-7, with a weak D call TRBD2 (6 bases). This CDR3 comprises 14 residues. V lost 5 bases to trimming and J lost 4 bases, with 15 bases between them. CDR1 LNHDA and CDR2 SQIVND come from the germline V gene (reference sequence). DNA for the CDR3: TGTGCCAGTAGTTTCTCCGGGACTCATTACGAGCAGTACTTC. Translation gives CASSFSGTHYEQYF.

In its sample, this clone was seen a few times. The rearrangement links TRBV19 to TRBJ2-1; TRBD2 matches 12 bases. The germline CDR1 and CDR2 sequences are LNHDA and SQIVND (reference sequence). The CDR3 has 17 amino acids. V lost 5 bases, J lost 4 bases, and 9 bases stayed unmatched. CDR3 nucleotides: TGTGCCAGTAGTCCACGGGATCTAGCGGGAGGGTACAATGAGCAGTTCTTC. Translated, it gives CASSPRDLAGGYNEQFF.

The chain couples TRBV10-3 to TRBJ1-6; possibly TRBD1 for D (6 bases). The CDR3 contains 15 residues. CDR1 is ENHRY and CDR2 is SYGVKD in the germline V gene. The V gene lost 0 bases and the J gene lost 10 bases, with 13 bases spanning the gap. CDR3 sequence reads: CAISESLQGRSPLHF. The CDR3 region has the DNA TGTGCCATCAGTGAGTCTCTTCAGGGGCGGTCACCCCTCCACTTT.

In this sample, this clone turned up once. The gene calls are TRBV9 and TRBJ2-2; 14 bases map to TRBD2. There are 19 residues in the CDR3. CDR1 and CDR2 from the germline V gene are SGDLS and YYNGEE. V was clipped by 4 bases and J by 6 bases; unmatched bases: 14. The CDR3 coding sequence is TGTGCCAGCAGCTCCCAAGCCGGGACTAGCGGGAGAGGTGCCGGGGAGCTGTTTTTT. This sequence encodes CASSSQAGTSGRGAGELFF.

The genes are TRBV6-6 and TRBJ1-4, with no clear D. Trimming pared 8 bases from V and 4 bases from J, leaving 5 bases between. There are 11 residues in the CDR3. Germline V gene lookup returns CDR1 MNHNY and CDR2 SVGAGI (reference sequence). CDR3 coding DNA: TGTGCCAGCGGTGGTAATGAAAAACTGTTTTTT. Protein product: CASGGNEKLFF.